Described below is a single TCR beta chain sequence and its context. Its antigen is currently not known. Base quality data are lacking; no much larger clone is found one base away. These data are taken from a study of Ad26.COV2.S vaccination and SARS-CoV-2 variants (dated by TCRdb to 2020 to 2023). For context, the study as a whole: Vaccine-arm donors came from COV1001, a multicentre, randomized, double-blind, placebo-controlled phase I-IIa trial of Ad26.COV2.S in healthy adults. Ad26.COV2.S was administered intramuscularly at a dose of 5x10^10 or 1x10^11 viral particles, either as one shot or as two shots given 56 days apart. TCRbeta repertoire sequencing served as the tool for gauging how specific and how broad the SARS-CoV-2-reactive T cell receptors were following Ad26.COV2.S vaccination. A total of about 30 samples were included in the TCR-sequenced set, comprising around 20 Ad26.COV2.S vaccine recipients, 5 placebo recipients and 8 SARS-CoV-2 convalescent individuals. Trial participants were randomized into five groups of five: low-dose or high-dose Ad26.COV2.S given once or twice, or placebo on both occasions. Investigators remained blinded to trial group allocation during experiments and outcome assessment. Points the paper makes about the study in general: Non-spike TCR breadth was comparable between vaccine and placebo recipients, consistent with the vaccine containing only spike. Higher spike-specific TCR breadth was observed in Ad26.COV2.S recipients than in placebo recipients (P = 0.0014). The authors noted that the TCR breadth and depth analyses may have underestimated total T cell responses. The study was not powered for comparison of responses between vaccine doses or regimens. Substantial breadth of spike-specific CD8+ and CD4+ T cell responses was reported after vaccination.

There are 18 amino acids in the CDR3, from cysteine to phenylalanine inclusive. CDR3 DNA only is kept here, 54 bases in frame from base 1. From a lookup of the germline V gene (reference sequence), CDR1 and CDR2 are LNHDA and SQIVND. V and J are trimmed by 5 bases and 2 bases, and the gene matches miss 10 bases of the junction. The meaning of the sample's treatment or condition label: over 15 received Ad26.COV2.S at low or high dose, single or two shots; roughly five received placebo; per-sample allocation not given. For vaccine and placebo recipients, repertoires were sequenced using samples collected on day 63 after the first injection. Between 29 July and 7 August 2020, Cohort 1b enrolled some 25 adults aged 18-55 years at one site in Boston, USA. Ad26.COV2.S consisted of a replication-incompetent adenovirus type 26 vector by which a prefusion-stabilized SARS-CoV-2 spike protein from the original Wuhan strain was expressed.

The immunoSEQ Assay was used to sequence TCRbeta CDR3 regions. After extraction, genomic DNA underwent amplification by bias-controlled multiplex PCR, followed by high-throughput sequencing. The paper's data handling went like this. Collapsing and filtering of sequences were performed to quantify the absolute abundance of each unique TCRbeta CDR3 region. Usable DNA was measured by amplifying reference genes present in all nucleated cells, and TCRbeta template counts were normalized to that usable DNA to estimate T cell fraction. Repertoire TCRs were annotated as SARS-CoV-2-specific when V gene, CDR3 amino acid sequence and J gene were exactly matched to a known reactive TCR set. MIRA supplied the reference SARS-CoV-2 TCR set, which was filtered for enrichment in COVID-19-positive ImmuneCODE repertoires so that public or cross-reactive TCRs were removed. Using the MIRA antigens, annotated TCRs were further analysed by specific ORF or by position within an ORF. Depth was the summed frequency of annotated unique rearrangements, while breadth was defined as annotated unique rearrangements over total unique productive rearrangements. TCR breadth was compared between groups using two-sided Wilcoxon rank-sum tests. The table was pulled from immuneACCESS by TCRdb, which kept in-frame rearrangements only. Such tables lose some clones; where checked, under half of the loss comes from unresolved V genes, and the rest has no known cause. V and J calls and clone size are copied from that table; D and trimming were computed from the DNA. The sample data list roughly 400,000 clones, and roughly 91% of these were observed just once. The ten largest clonotypes hold under 4.5% of the sample.

Rearrangement joined TRBV19 to TRBJ2-7; the central 15 bases match TRBD2. The receptor's source is a person aged 18-65 years who received the Ad26.COV2.S COVID-19 vaccine or a placebo. Sequenced here: peripheral blood, sampled in a trial of Ad26.COV2.S vaccine versus placebo. Here is the DNA: TGTGCCAGTAGTTTGGTGGGACTAGCGGGAGGAATGGCCTACGAGCAGTACTTC. This encodes CASSLVGLAGGMAYEQYF.